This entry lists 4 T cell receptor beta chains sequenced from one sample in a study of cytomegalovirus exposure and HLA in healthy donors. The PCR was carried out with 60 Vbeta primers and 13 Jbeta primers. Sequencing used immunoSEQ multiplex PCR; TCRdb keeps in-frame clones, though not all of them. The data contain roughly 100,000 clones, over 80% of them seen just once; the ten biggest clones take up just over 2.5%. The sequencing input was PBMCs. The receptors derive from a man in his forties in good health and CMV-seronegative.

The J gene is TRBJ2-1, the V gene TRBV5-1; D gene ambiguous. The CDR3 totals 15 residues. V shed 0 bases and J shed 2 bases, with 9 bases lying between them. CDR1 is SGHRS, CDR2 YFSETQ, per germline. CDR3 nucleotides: TGCGCCAGCAGCTTGGACGCGCGAGCCTACAATGAGCAGTTCTTC. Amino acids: CASSLDARAYNEQFF.

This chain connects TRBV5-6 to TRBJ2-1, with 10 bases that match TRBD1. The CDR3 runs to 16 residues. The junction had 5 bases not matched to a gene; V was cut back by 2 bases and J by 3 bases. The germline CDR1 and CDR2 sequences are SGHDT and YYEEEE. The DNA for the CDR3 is TGTGCCAGCAGCTTAAAGGGACAGGGGTTCTACAATGAGCAGTTCTTC. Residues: CASSLKGQGFYNEQFF.

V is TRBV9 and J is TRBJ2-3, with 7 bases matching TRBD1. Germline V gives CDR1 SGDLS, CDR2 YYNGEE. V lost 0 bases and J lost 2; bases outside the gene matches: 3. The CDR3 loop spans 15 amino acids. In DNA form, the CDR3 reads TGTGCCAGCAGCGTAGACAGGGGATCCACAGATACGCAGTATTTT. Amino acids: CASSVDRGSTDTQYF.

The CDR3 coding sequence is TGTGCCAGCAGCACGACTAGCGGGGGGAACACCGGGGAGCTGTTTTTT. This codes for CASSTTSGGNTGELFF. V is TRBV7-3 and J is TRBJ2-2; TRBD2 agrees at 12 bases. CDR1 and CDR2 (germline): SGHTA, FQGTGA. CDR3 length: 16 residues. V was clipped by 5 bases and J by 1 base; unmatched bases: 2.